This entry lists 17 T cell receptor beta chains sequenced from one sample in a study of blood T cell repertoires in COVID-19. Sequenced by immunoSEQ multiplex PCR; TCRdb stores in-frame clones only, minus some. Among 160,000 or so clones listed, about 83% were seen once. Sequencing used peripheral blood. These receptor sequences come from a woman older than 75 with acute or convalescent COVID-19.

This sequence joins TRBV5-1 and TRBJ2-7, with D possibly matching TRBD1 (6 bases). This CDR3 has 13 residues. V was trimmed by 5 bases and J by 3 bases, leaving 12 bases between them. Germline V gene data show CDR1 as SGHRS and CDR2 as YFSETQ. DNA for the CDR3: TGCGCCAGCAGAAGGACAGACTTCTACGAGCAGTACTTC. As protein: CASRRTDFYEQYF. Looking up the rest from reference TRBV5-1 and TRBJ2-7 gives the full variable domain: KAGVTQTPRYLIKTRGQQVTLSCSPISGHRSVSWYQQTPGQGLQFLFEYFSETQRNKGNFPGRFSGRQFSNSRSEMNVSTLELGDSALYLCASRRTDFYEQYFGPGTRLTVT.

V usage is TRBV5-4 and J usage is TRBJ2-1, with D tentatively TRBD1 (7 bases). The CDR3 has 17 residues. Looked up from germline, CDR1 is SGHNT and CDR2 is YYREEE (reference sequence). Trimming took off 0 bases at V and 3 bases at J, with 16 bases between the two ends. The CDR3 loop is CASSLAISGGLYNEQFF. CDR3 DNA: TGTGCCAGCAGCTTGGCCATATCAGGGGGGCTCTACAATGAGCAGTTCTTC.

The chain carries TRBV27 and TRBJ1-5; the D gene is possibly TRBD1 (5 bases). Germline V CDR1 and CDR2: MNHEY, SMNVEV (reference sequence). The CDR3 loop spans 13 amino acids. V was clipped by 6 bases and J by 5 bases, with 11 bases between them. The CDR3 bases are TGTGCCAGCAGCTATAACAGGTATCAGCCCCAGCATTTT. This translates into CASSYNRYQPQHF.

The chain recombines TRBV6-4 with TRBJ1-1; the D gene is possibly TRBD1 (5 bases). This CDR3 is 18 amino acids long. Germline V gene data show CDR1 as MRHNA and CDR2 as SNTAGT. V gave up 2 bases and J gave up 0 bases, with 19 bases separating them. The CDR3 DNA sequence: TGTGCCAGCAGTGACGGGGCAGACTTACACTTTATGAACACTGAAGCTTTCTTT. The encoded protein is CASSDGADLHFMNTEAFF.

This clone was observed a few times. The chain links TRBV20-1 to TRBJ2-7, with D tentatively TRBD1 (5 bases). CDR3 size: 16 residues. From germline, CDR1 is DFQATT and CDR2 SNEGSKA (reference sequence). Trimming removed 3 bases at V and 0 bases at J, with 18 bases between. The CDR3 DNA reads TGCAGTGCTAGTTCCCCAAGGGGATCGGACTCCTACGAGCAGTACTTC. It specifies CSASSPRGSDSYEQYF.

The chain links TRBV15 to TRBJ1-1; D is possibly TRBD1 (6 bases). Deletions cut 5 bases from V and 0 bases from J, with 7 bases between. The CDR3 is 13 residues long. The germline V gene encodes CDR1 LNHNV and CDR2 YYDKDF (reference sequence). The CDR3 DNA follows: TGTGCCACCAGCCAGGGGTTGAACACTGAAGCTTTCTTT. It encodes CATSQGLNTEAFF.

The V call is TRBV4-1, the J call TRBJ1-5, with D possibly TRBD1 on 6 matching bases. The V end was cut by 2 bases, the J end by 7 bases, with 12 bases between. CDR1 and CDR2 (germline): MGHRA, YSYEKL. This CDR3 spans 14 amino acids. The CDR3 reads CASSQPTGVQPQHF. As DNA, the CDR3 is TGCGCCAGCAGCCAACCGACAGGTGTACAGCCCCAGCATTTT.

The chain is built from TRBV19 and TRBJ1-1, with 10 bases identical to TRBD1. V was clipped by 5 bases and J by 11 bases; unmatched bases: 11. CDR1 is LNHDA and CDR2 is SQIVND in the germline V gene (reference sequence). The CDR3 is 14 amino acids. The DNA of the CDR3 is TGTGCCAGTAGTCCGCGGGACAGGGGACAGTATGCTTTCTTT. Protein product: CASSPRDRGQYAFF. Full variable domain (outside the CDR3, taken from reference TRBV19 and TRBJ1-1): DGGITQSPKYLFRKEGQNVTLSCEQNLNHDAMYWYRQDPGQGLRLIYYSQIVNDFQKGDIAEGYSVSREKKESFPLTVTSAQKNPTAFYLCASSPRDRGQYAFFGQGTRLTVV.

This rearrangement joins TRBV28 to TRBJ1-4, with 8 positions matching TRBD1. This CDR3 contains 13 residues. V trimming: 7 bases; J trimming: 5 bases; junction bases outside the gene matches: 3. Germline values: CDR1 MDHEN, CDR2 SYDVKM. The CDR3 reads CASTTGGNEKLFF. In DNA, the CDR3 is TGTGCCAGCACCACAGGGGGGAATGAAAAACTGTTTTTT.

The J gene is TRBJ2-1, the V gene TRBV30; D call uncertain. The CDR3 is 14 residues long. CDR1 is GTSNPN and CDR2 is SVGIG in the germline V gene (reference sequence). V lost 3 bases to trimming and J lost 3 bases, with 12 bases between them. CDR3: CAWRRGGYYNEQFF. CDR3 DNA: TGTGCCTGGAGAAGAGGTGGTTACTACAATGAGCAGTTCTTC.

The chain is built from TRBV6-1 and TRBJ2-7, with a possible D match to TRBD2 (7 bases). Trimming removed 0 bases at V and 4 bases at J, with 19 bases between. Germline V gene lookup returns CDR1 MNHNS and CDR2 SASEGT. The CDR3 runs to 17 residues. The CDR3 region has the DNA TGTGCCAGCAGTGAAGCGCCCCGGGGGGCTCCTGCATACGAGCAGTACTTC. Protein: CASSEAPRGAPAYEQYF.

The CDR3 region has the DNA TGTGCCTGGAGTTACCCCGGACTAGCGGGAGTTACCCAGTACTTC. It specifies CAWSYPGLAGVTQYF. The genes are TRBV30 and TRBJ2-5; 13 positions match TRBD2. CDR1 is GTSNPN and CDR2 is SVGIG in the germline V gene (reference sequence). V was pared by 2 bases and J by 8 bases, with 8 bases of the junction left unmatched. This CDR3 comprises 15 residues.

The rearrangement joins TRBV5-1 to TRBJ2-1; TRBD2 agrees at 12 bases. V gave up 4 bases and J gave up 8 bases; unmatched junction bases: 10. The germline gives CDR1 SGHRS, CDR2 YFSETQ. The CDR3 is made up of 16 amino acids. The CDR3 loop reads CASSVGTSGLPDEQFF. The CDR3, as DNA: TGCGCCAGCAGCGTGGGGACTAGCGGGTTACCCGATGAGCAGTTCTTC.

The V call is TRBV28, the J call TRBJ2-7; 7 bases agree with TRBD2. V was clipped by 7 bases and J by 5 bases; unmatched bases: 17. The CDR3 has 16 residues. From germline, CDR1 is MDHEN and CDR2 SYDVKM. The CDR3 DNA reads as TGTGCCAGCACCTCCTATGTCGGCGGGAGCTTTGACGAGCAGTACTTC. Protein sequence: CASTSYVGGSFDEQYF.

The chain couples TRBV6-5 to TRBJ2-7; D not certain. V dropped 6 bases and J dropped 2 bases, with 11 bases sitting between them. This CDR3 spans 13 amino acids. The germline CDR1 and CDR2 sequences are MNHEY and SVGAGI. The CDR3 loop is CASSNFAPYEQYF. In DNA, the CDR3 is TGTGCCAGCAGCAACTTCGCTCCCTACGAGCAGTACTTC.

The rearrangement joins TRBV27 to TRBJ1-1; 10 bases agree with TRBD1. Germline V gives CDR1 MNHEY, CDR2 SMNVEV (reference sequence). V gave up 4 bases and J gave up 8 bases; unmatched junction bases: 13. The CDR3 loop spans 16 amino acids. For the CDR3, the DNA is TGTGCCAGCAGTTCGCTCCCAATCGGGACAGGGGAGGAAGCTTTCTTT. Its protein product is CASSSLPIGTGEEAFF.

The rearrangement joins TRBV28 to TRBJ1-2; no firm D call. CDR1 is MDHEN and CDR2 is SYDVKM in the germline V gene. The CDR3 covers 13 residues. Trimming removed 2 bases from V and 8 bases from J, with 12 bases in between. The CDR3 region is CASSLGPTGGYTF. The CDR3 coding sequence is TGTGCCAGCAGTTTAGGGCCCACTGGGGGCTACACCTTC.